This TCR beta chain comes out of a study of blood T cell repertoires in COVID-19. Turning to the study itself: Acute-phase and convalescent COVID-19 samples originated in the United States, Italy and Spain.

The ends lost 3 bases at V and 0 bases at J; junction bases unmatched: 4. CDR1 SGHDT and CDR2 YYEEEE come from the germline V gene. This CDR3 has 15 amino acids. The authors' processing: Amplification of reference gene primers was used by the study to estimate nucleated cell counts. Using immunoSEQ multiplex PCR, the repertoire was profiled, and TCRdb retains in-frame clones only, with some absent. V and J calls and clone size are copied from that table; D and trimming were computed from the DNA. The sample includes roughly 160,000 clones, approximately 80% of them seen just once. The study recruited people aged roughly 18 to 89 years across roughly 25 US areas. Cohort 3 recovered donors had two negative PCRs, clearance, or symptom resolution.

The specimen was PBMCs or T cells enriched from blood (not recorded which). This TCR derives from a man in his fifties who had recovered from COVID-19. The chain links TRBV5-6 to TRBJ2-7; the match to TRBD2 covers 9 bases. CDR3 sequence (DNA): TGTGCCAGCAGCTCCCCGACTAGCGGCTCCTACGAGCAGTACTTC. It yields the protein CASSSPTSGSYEQYF. The variable domain in full, with the rest retrieved from reference TRBV5-6 and TRBJ2-7, is DAGVTQSPTHLIKTRGQQVTLRCSPKSGHDTVSWYQQALGQGPQFIFQYYEEEERQRGNFPDRFSGHQFPNYSSELNVNALLLGDSALYLCASSSPTSGSYEQYFGPGTRLTVT.